This TCR beta chain was profiled in a study of human T cells and chemical hapten exposure. At the level of the study: Predominantly women, the patients had alopecia areata, totalis or universalis.

The germline CDR1 and CDR2 sequences are DFQATT and SNEGSKA (reference sequence). This CDR3 region has 15 residues. With 1 base clipped from V and 1 base from J, the junction kept 4 bases outside the gene matches. The study's library attached unique molecular identifiers to single cDNA molecules. TCRdb re-analysed the RACE reads in MiXCR, keeping a single row per CDR3 protein. The sample includes about 290,000 distinct CDR3 sequences, around 7.7% seen only once; the top ten take 1.2%. Study-wide results and caveats: Once DPC sensitization occurred, TCRs above 1 in 1000 frequency showed no change.

This clonotype was observed a handful of times. Its cognate antigen is unknown. The time point: pre-sensitization, week 0. Treatment meaning: therapeutic diphenylcyclopropenone sensitization with weekly scalp DPC. Sequenced here: whole blood, sampled in connection with sensitization to the hapten diphenylcyclopropenone (DPC). This chain joins TRBV20-1 and TRBJ2-3; 8 nucleotides line up with TRBD2. The clonotype was recovered from a man between 18 and 35 years old with alopecia areata. Some clones in this sample may be carry-over from other donors' samples. CDR3 nucleotide sequence: TGCAGTGCTAGAGCGGGGGGGCCCGGCACAGATACGCAGTATTTT. Its translation: CSARAGGPGTDTQYF.